This is a list of T cell receptor beta chains from one sample in a study of T cell repertoires in cytomegalovirus infection. One entry per CDR3 protein results from TCRdb running MiXCR on the reads. The sample includes 750,000 to 900,000 distinct CDR3 sequences, about 27% of them seen just once. Their antigens remain unidentified. The starting material was cultured CD8+ T cells from PBMCs, obtained from culture after CMV antigen stimulation. The receptors here all came from a human donor in good health (CMV status not recorded). Some clones in this sample may be carry-over from other donors' samples. Each CDR3 is given with its conserved first and last residue.

TRBJ2-3,TRBV7-9,CASSLRGGPSADTQYF
TRBJ2-7,TRBV5-6,CASSIQRALSEQYF
TRBJ1-1,TRBV7-2,CASSPLPEAFF
TRBJ1-4,TRBV12-3/TRBV12-4,CASSPGTGGTGREKLFF
TRBJ2-7,TRBV19,CASTGGYEQYF
TRBJ2-2,TRBV6-8,CASGWGTGSSGELFF
TRBJ2-1,TRBV4-1,CASSHQRDEQFF
TRBJ2-3,TRBV29-1,CSVGSGVVGTQYF
TRBJ2-2,TRBV7-6,CASSFGTGWSGELFF
TRBJ1-2,TRBV15,CATSRGVTRTYGYTF
TRBJ2-5,TRBV7-2,CASSLKRGPYQETQYF
TRBJ1-2,TRBV29-1,CSVAWDNFYGYTF
TRBJ1-2,TRBV20-1,CSAGTGENYGYTF
TRBJ1-1,TRBV7-8,CASSPIGQAEAFF
TRBJ2-1,TRBV12-5,CASGDGTEQFF
TRBJ1-1,TRBV5-1,CASSEGGAEAFF
TRBJ2-1,TRBV19,CASSIGRASSYNEQFF
TRBJ2-7,TRBV7-6,CASSLALDRFPRSNEQYF
TRBJ2-1,TRBV9,CASSKPPWTGDVNEQFF
TRBJ2-2,TRBV7-6,CASSTSGTGVTGELFF
TRBJ2-1,TRBV4-3,CASSQARFYNEQFF
TRBJ1-2,TRBV2,CASLTGVDGYTF
TRBJ2-7,TRBV20-1,CSARAQQDYEQYF
TRBJ2-1,TRBV7-9,CASAPVERGVLGEQFF
TRBJ2-3,TRBV7-9,CASIGDTQYF
TRBJ2-1,TRBV7-3,CASSSGQEAYNEQFF